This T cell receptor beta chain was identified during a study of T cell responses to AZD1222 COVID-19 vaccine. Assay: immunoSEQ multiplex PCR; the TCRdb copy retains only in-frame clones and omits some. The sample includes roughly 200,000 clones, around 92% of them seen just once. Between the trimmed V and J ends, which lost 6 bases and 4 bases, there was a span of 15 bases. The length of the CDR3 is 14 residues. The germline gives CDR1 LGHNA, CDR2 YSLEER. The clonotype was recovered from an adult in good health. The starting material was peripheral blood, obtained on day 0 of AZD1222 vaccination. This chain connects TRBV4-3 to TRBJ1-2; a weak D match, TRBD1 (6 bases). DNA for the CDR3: TGCGCCAGCAGGGGGGTTGGGGGCAGCTATGGCTACACCTTC. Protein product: CASRGVGGSYGYTF.